This TCR beta chain was recovered during a study of cytomegalovirus exposure and HLA in healthy donors. On the study more broadly: Prior work identified more than 90 million unique TCR beta sequences in 190 million or so T cells.

Study-wide results and limits: Likely technical artifact: a cluster of highly shared sequence variants. Several top significant clusters appeared, in a later analysis, to be linked to common viral pathogens. TCR beta sequences reportedly predicted the HLA-A and HLA-B alleles of most subjects accurately.

Worth noting for this clone: Its matching antigen is unknown. Other DNA sequences in the same sample also yield this CDR3.

V lost 0 bases, J lost 5 bases, and 9 bases stayed unmatched. In germline, CDR1 is SGDLS, CDR2 YYNGEE. The CDR3 contains 17 residues. PCR was performed using 60 Vbeta and 13 Jbeta primers. TCRdb's copy holds only in-frame clones and misses some; the assay was immunoSEQ multiplex PCR. The sample lists 87,000 or so clones, roughly 8.2% occurring once. The chain recombines TRBV9 with TRBJ2-2; 8 bases are a match to TRBD1. The TCR was taken from a middle-aged man in good health and CMV-seronegative. Sequenced input: PBMCs. The CDR3 spells CASSVDIRGLTTGELFF. CDR3 bases: TGTGCCAGCAGCGTAGATATCAGGGGGCTCACGACCGGGGAGCTGTTTTTT.